This T cell receptor beta chain originates from a study of blood T cell repertoires in COVID-19. In the study overall: The origin of the acute and convalescent COVID-19 samples was the United States, Italy and Spain. Sample material is recorded as cDNA or gDNA derived from T cells, B-cell-depleted T cells, or PBMCs.

The CDR3 loop spans 15 amino acids. The trim removed 2 bases at V and 8 bases at J, leaving 10 bases unmatched. CDR1 and CDR2 (germline): MDHEN, SYDVKM. Original handling: Counts of nucleated cells, estimated from reference gene primer amplification, were obtained. Sequencing used immunoSEQ multiplex PCR; TCRdb keeps in-frame clones, though not all of them. V and J calls and clone size are copied from that table; D and trimming were computed from the DNA. The repertoire holds 260,000 or so clones, with roughly 82% as singletons. This receptor was taken from a woman between 65 and 79 years old with acute or convalescent COVID-19. Sequencing input: peripheral blood. The chain is built from TRBV28 and TRBJ1-2; 8 bases map to TRBD1. The CDR3 DNA follows: TGTGCCAGCAGTTTAACCCCGAGGACAGGGAAGGGCTACACCTTC. It encodes CASSLTPRTGKGYTF.